This T cell receptor (beta chain) emerged from a study of T cell changes during pregnancy in multiple sclerosis. The protocol was immunoSEQ multiplex PCR, while the TCRdb copy is restricted to in-frame clones and leaves out a portion. The sample includes tens of thousands of clones, more than 90% of them seen just once. The CDR3 loop spans 16 amino acids. From germline, CDR1 is SGDLS and CDR2 YYNGEE. V lost 3 bases to trimming and J lost 5 bases; unmatched junction nucleotides: 12. This TCR was recovered from a female donor in good health, enrolled as a control in a pregnancy study. This sequence joins TRBV9 and TRBJ2-7; TRBD1 matches 9 bases. The specimen was peripheral blood, collected after pregnancy. The CDR3 spells CASSARPRGQGDEQYF. Written as DNA, the CDR3 is TGTGCCAGCAGCGCCAGGCCCAGGGGACAGGGCGACGAGCAGTACTTC.